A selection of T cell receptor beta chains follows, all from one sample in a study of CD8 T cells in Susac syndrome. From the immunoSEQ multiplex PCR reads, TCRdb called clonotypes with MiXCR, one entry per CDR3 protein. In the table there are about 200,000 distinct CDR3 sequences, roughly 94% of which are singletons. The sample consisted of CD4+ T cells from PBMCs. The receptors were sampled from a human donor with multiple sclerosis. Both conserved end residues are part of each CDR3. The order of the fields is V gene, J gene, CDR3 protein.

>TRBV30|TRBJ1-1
CAWSAPGPEAFF
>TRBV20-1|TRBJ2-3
CSASPSGVSDTQYF
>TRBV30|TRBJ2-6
CAWSVGRDGANVLTF
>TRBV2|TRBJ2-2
CASKGSSGELFF
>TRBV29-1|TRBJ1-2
CSVDGVTATNYGYTF
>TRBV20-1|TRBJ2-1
CSASAGTTYNEQFF
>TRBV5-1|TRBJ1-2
CASSPETVNYGYTF
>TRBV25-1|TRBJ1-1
CASSNRGRMNTEAFF
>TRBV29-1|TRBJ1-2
CSVETAPYGYTF
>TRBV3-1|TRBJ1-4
CASSPETGKGEKLFF
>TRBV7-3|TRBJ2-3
CASSFSGGGASDTQYF
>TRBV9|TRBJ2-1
CASSVVGLAGDNEQFF
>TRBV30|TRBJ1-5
CAWDRDARDQPQHF
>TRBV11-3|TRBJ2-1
CASSLEDADNEQFF
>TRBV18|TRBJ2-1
CASSPAGDEQFF
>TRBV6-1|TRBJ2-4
CASSGQIGNIQYF
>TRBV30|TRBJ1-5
CAWSVGDRGRNGNQPQHF
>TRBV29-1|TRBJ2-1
CSGRGGFRDEQFF
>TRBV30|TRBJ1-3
CAWSPGAGNTIYF
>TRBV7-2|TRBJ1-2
CASSLAASYGYTF
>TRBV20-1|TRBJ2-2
CSANQGRGSGELFF
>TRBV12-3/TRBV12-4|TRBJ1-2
CASSNYTF
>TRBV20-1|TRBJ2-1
CSARIGGGHDEQFF
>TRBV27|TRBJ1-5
CASSSLLQGGIAQPQHF
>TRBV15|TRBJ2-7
CATSWGRGAPYEQYF
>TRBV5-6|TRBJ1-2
CASSRTGGDYGYTF
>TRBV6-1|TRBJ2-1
CASSEAGATTEQFF
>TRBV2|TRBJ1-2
CASSSEGDYGYTF
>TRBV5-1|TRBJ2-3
CASAPTGPDTQYF
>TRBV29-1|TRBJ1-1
CSGSPGGTEAFF
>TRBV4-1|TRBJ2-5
CASSQDMGANGETQYF
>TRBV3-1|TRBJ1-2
CASSPGRSYGYTF
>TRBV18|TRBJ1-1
CASSFGQVGVNTEAFF
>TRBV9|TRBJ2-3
CASGRGDTDTQYF
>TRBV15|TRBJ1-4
CATSRDKGGWAEKLFF
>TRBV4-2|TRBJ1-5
CASSQSGVSNQPQHF
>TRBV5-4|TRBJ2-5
CASSPGLIGETQYF
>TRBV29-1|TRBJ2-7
CSVAPGITYEQYF
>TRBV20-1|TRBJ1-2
CSARVLAYGYTF
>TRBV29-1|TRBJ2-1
CSVGLAGGIGEQFF
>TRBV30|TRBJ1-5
CAWSEVRSNQPQHF
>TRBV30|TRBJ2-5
CAWSVPGTLGATQYF
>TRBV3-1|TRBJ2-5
CASSQDWSGGKAETQYF
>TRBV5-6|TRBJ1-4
CASSLPTAEKLFF
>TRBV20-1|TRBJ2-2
CSARGRQGGTGELFF
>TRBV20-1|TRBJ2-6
CSASQGGTTGANVLTF
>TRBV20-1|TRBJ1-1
CSAPSDRNTEAFF
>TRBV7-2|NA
CASSLPLAGTDTQHF
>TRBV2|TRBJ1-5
CASTGARSNQPQHF
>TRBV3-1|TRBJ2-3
CASSPGTTTLDTQYF
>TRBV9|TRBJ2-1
CASSELSGGEQFF
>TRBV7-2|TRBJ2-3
CASSLSPSGGSTDTQYF
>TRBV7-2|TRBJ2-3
CASGAYADTQYF
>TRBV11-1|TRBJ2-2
CASSLDGGGELFF
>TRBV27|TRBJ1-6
CASSTLPPPNSPLHF
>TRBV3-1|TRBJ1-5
CASSHNRGGQPQHF
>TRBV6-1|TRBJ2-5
CASSATRGGPQETQYF